Each of the 22 T cell receptor beta chains below was sequenced from the same sample in a study of identifying expanded T cells in peripheral blood. The method was immunoSEQ multiplex PCR; TCRdb's version includes in-frame clones alone and lacks a portion of them. In the table there are some 72,000 clones, 85% to 90% of which are singletons. The source material was blood. The receptor set was obtained from a person between 18 and 69 years old in good health.

The V gene is TRBV18, the J gene TRBJ2-3, with D perhaps matching TRBD2 (6 bases). CDR3 length: 16 amino acids. Per germline, CDR1 KGHSH and CDR2 LQKENI. V gave up 3 bases and J gave up 0 bases, with 13 bases separating them. The CDR3 DNA reads as TGTGCCAGCTCACCGTTCGCGGGACCGAGCACAGATACGCAGTATTTT. Amino acid sequence: CASSPFAGPSTDTQYF.

The V call is TRBV7-3, the J call TRBJ2-2; no clear D. CDR3 length: 13 residues. Germline CDR1 reads SGHTA; CDR2 reads FQGTGA. Trimming cost V 1 base and J 7 bases, with 7 bases left between them. CDR3 sequence reads: CASSLIGGGELFF. The CDR3 region has the DNA TGTGCCAGCAGCTTAATCGGTGGCGGGGAGCTGTTTTTT.

The rearrangement links TRBV7-2 to TRBJ1-2; D gene uncertain. V was pared by 5 bases and J by 2 bases, with 18 bases between. Germline loops: CDR1 SGHTA, CDR2 FQGNSA. The CDR3 is 16 residues long. CDR3 sequence: CASSIRAETENYGYTF. CDR3 DNA sequence: TGTGCCAGCAGCATACGAGCGGAGACTGAGAACTATGGCTACACCTTC.

The rearrangement uses TRBV9 and TRBJ2-5; D could derive from TRBD1 or TRBD2 (5 bases each). V gave up 3 bases and J gave up 5 bases, with 20 bases separating them. Germline CDR1 is SGDLS and CDR2 is YYNGEE. This CDR3 comprises 16 residues. Here the CDR3 DNA reads TGTGCCAGCAGCGCGCGAACTGATTGGGGGTCTGAGACCCAGTACTTC. Translated: CASSARTDWGSETQYF.

With regard to this clone: One end of the junction fails to match germline, which may point to a read error. The chain combines TRBV6-6 with TRBJ1-5, with D uncertain. Germline V lookup: CDR1 MNHNY, CDR2 SVGAGI (reference sequence). The CDR3 contains 14 residues. The CDR3 here is CASSYMINDQAQHF. In nucleotides, the CDR3 is TGTGCCAGCAGTTACATGATAAATGATCAGGCCCAGCATTTT.

Worth noting for this clone: The germline gene is not matched at one end of the junction; a read error may be the cause. CDR3 residues: CASSLSWATGELFF. CDR3 bases: TGTGCTAGCAGCTTATCTTGGGCGACCGGGGAGCTGTTTTTT. The J gene is TRBJ2-2, the V gene TRBV7-7; D gene unclear. Germline lookup yields CDR1 SSHAT and CDR2 FNYEAQ (reference sequence). The CDR3 runs to 14 residues.

The V and J genes are TRBV4-2 and TRBJ2-3; D not resolved. The CDR3 is 14 amino acids. The V end was cut by 0 bases, the J end by 0 bases, with 4 bases between. Germline-derived CDR1 and CDR2 are LGHNA and YNFKEQ. The CDR3 region is CASSQDVSTDTQYF. The CDR3, as DNA: TGTGCCAGCAGCCAAGATGTAAGCACAGATACGCAGTATTTT.

This chain connects TRBV30 to TRBJ1-5, with 8 positions matching TRBD1. Germline CDR1 reads GTSNPN; CDR2 reads SVGIG (reference sequence). This CDR3 region has 15 residues. Trimming at V came to 2 bases and at J to 5 bases, leaving 8 bases not matched to a gene. The CDR3 sequence is CAWSTQGAPYQPQHF. The DNA for the CDR3 is TGTGCCTGGAGTACTCAGGGGGCCCCATATCAGCCCCAGCATTTT.

The chain couples TRBV29-1 to TRBJ1-1; D not resolved. The V end was cut by 3 bases, the J end by 2 bases, with 13 bases between. The CDR3 runs to 14 residues. Germline loops: CDR1 SQVTM, CDR2 ANQGSEA. Here the CDR3 reads CSVDVGLGNTEAFF. Here the CDR3 DNA reads TGCAGCGTTGATGTGGGTTTGGGAAACACTGAAGCTTTCTTT.

The chain uses TRBV19 and TRBJ2-2, with 9 bases matching TRBD2. Losses at the gene ends were 8 bases for V and 0 bases for J; bases not matched to a gene: 4. The CDR3 covers 15 residues. Per germline, CDR1 LNHDA and CDR2 SQIVND (reference sequence). CDR3 bases: TGTGCCAGTTCTCCTAGCGGGACGAACACCGGGGAGCTGTTTTTT. Its translation: CASSPSGTNTGELFF.

This clone appeared once. The V call is TRBV10-3, the J call TRBJ2-5; maybe TRBD2 (5 bases). The CDR3 loop spans 14 amino acids. Germline values: CDR1 ENHRY, CDR2 SYGVKD. Trimming removed 0 bases at V and 5 bases at J, with 10 bases between. CDR3 DNA: TGTGCCATCAGTGAGTCCGAGGGTCGGGAGACCCAGTACTTC. Encoded protein: CAISESEGRETQYF.

The V gene is TRBV7-9, the J gene TRBJ2-4; tentatively, D is TRBD1 or TRBD2 (6 bases each). The CDR3 has 13 amino acids. Trimming pared 8 bases from V and 1 base from J, leaving 9 bases between. The germline gives CDR1 SEHNR, CDR2 FQNEAQ (reference sequence). The chain's CDR3 is CASRGGAKNIQYF. In nucleotides, the CDR3 is TGTGCCAGCCGAGGGGGGGCCAAAAACATTCAGTACTTC.

The V gene is TRBV21-1, the J gene TRBJ1-4; whether TRBD1, the table's D call, matches the DNA was not checked. TRBV21-1 is a pseudogene. This CDR3 spans 13 amino acids. The CDR3 spells CASSTDTPEKLFF. CDR3 coding DNA: TGTGCCAGCAGCACCGACACGCCAGAAAAACTGTTTTTT.

V is TRBV5-4 and J is TRBJ2-6; 8 bases align to TRBD1. The CDR3 covers 15 residues. J lost 2 bases, V lost 5 bases, and 3 bases had no gene match. The germline V gene has CDR1 SGHNT and CDR2 YYREEE (reference sequence). The CDR3 protein is CASSLQGAGANVLTF. The CDR3 coding sequence is TGTGCCAGCAGTTTACAGGGGGCTGGGGCCAACGTCCTGACTTTC.

This clone has only one observation. CDR3 region: CASSLLGIHSNQPQHF. The CDR3, as DNA: TGTGCCAGCAGTTTACTGGGAATCCATAGCAATCAGCCCCAGCATTTT. The chain links TRBV28 to TRBJ1-5; D is ambiguous. The CDR3 sequence is 16 residues long. The germline V gene encodes CDR1 MDHEN and CDR2 SYDVKM. V was shortened by 2 bases and J by 0 bases, with 11 bases between the two germline ends.

In this sample, this clone turned up a few times. The V and J genes are TRBV6-1 and TRBJ1-1; D remains unclear. From germline, CDR1 is MNHNS and CDR2 SASEGT. Trimming removed 3 bases at V and 9 bases at J, with 14 bases between. This CDR3 has 13 amino acids. In nucleotides, the CDR3 is TGTGCCAGCAGTGAGATGATGGCCGATAAAGCTTTCTTT. It yields the protein CASSEMMADKAFF.

There are a few counts of this clone. The chain is built from TRBV5-6 and TRBJ1-6; D is perhaps TRBD1 (5 bases). CDR1 is SGHDT and CDR2 is YYEEEE in the germline V gene. CDR3 size: 15 residues. V lost 3 bases and J 0 bases, leaving 7 bases between the germline ends. The chain's CDR3 is CASSYGASYNSPLHF. For the CDR3, the DNA is TGTGCCAGCAGCTACGGGGCCTCCTATAATTCACCCCTCCACTTT.

The chain couples TRBV6-5 to TRBJ1-1; D is ambiguous. V was pared by 0 bases and J by 1 base, with 9 bases between. CDR1 and CDR2 from the germline V gene are MNHEY and SVGAGI. CDR3 length: 15 residues. The CDR3: CASSYSAAGNTEAFF. DNA for the CDR3: TGTGCCAGCAGTTACTCGGCAGCCGGGAACACTGAAGCTTTCTTT.

The chain recombines TRBV5-1 with TRBJ2-1; D remains ambiguous. V was pared by 2 bases and J by 6 bases, with 12 bases between. This CDR3 spans 14 amino acids. CDR1 and CDR2 from the germline V gene are SGHRS and YFSETQ. The CDR3 bases are TGCGCCAGCAGCTTTTTACGATTAGGCAATGAGCAGTTCTTC. Residues: CASSFLRLGNEQFF.

J is TRBJ2-3 and V is TRBV7-3, with 7 bases identical to TRBD1. With 5 bases clipped from V and 1 base from J, the junction kept 3 bases outside the gene matches. CDR3 length: 14 amino acids. Germline V CDR1 and CDR2: SGHTA, FQGTGA. The CDR3 spells CASSAGTGTDTQYF. The CDR3 nucleotides are TGTGCCAGCAGCGCAGGGACAGGCACAGATACGCAGTATTTT.

The rearrangement links TRBV21-1 to TRBJ1-2. TRBV21-1 is a listed pseudogene. The CDR3 has 14 residues. The CDR3 nucleotides read TGTGCCAGCAGCAAAGAAGGCTTAAACTATGGCTACACCTTC. It specifies CASSKEGLNYGYTF.

This clone was detected once. For the CDR3, the DNA is TGTGCCAGCAGCCGCTTGCCTGGCAACTCCTACGAGCAGTACTTC. It is translated as CASSRLPGNSYEQYF. This chain links TRBV7-2 with TRBJ2-7, with D unclear. CDR3 length: 15 amino acids. CDR1 is SGHTA and CDR2 is FQGNSA in the germline V gene. The V gene lost 5 bases and the J gene lost 0 bases, with 14 bases spanning the gap.